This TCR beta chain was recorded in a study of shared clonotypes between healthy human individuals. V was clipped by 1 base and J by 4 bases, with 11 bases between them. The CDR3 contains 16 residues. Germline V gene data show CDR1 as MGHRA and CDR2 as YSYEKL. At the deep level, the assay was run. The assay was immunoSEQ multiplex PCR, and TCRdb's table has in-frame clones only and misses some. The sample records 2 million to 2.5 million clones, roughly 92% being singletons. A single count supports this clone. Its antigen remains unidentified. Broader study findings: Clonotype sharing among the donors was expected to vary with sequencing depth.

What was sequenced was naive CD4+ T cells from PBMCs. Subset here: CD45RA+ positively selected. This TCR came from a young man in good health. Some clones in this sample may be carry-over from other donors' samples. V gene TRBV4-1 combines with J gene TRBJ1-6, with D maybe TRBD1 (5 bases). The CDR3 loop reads CASSQGAGKYNSPLHF. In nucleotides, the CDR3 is TGCGCCAGCAGCCAAGGCGCAGGGAAGTATAATTCACCCCTCCACTTT.